Below are 10 T cell receptor delta chains sequenced from a single sample in a study of γδ T cells in repeated Plasmodium falciparum infection (dated by TCRdb to 2020 to 2022). For bulk TCR repertoire analysis, Vgamma9/Vdelta2+ and Vdelta2-negative gammadelta T cell populations were isolated by flow sorting from peripheral blood mononuclear cells. Libraries came from multiplex PCR. Sequencing relied on an Illumina MiSeq. TCRdb recomputed clones from the public reads with CATT; identical DNA rows were then combined. Within this sample are tens of thousands of delta-chain clones, with approximately 0.96% of them counted one time only. The leading ten clones occupy nearly 10% of the sample. The sequenced material came from gamma-delta T cells from blood. The receptors were sampled from a pool of human donors (malaria-infected and uninfected, not separated).

In regard to this clone: This DNA's translation and the protein TCRdb lists, from a much larger clone, do not match at residue 7, likely due to a read error; the protein shown is translated from the DNA. The V call is TRDV1, the J call TRDJ1; TRDD3 aligns across 7 bases. After removal of 3 bases from V and 2 bases from J, the junction contained 18 bases not matched to a gene. Germline-derived CDR1 and CDR2 are TSWWSYY and QGS. The CDR3 has 19 residues. CDR3 DNA sequence: TGTGCTCTTGGGGATCCCTTGCTACGTAGGTGGGGGAGAACCGATAAACTCATCTTT. This gives the protein CALGDPLLRRWGRTDKLIF.

This clone was recorded many times. Translating this DNA gives a protein that differs at residue 6 from the TCRdb one, which belongs to a much larger clone; a read error is likely, and the protein shown is this translation. The chain combines TRDV2 with TRDJ1, with 10 bases fitting TRDD3. Germline V gene lookup returns CDR1 GEAIGNYY and CDR2 EKD. V lost 1 base, J lost 0 bases, and 7 bases stayed unmatched. CDR3 length: 17 amino acids. CDR3 sequence reads: CACDTPDTGGYTDKLIF. CDR3 sequence (DNA): TGTGCCTGTGACACACCGGATACTGGGGGATACACCGATAAACTCATCTTT.

This clone has a handful of counts. A read error is likely here: a far larger clone is one base away. Other DNA sequences of this sample code for an identical CDR3. The V call is TRDV2, the J call TRDJ1; tentative D call: TRDD3 (6 bases). TCRdb offers no J gene call, so here the DNA was matched to germline to obtain one. CDR3 length: 22 amino acids. CDR1 and CDR2 from the germline V gene are GEAIGNYY and EKD. CDR3 in amino acids: CACEQILGAYWGRGAYTDKLIF. The CDR3 coding sequence is TGCGCCTGTGAACAGATACTGGGAGCATATTGGGGCAGAGGGGCTTACACCGATAAACTCATCTTT.

In regard to this clone: This sequence is one base from a far larger clone and is likely a read error. This sample also contains other DNA sequences that code for the same CDR3. The V gene call is TRDV1, and the J gene call is absent; the table's D gene call, TRDD3, was not cross checked with the DNA. Germline-derived CDR1 and CDR2 are TSWWSYY and QGS. This CDR3 region has 14 residues. The CDR3 here is CALGEYYSGGSLIF. CDR3 sequence (DNA): TGTGCTCTTGGGGAGTACTACTCTGGGGGATCTCTCATCTTT.

Points on this clone: With only one base between it and a far larger clone, this is likely a read error. Within the sample, other DNA sequences also encode this same CDR3. The V gene is TRDV2, but the J gene lacks a call; the table's D call, TRDD3, has no DNA check behind it. The CDR3 length is 23 residues. Germline-derived CDR1 and CDR2 are GEAIGNYY and EKD. This CDR3 is CACDTVGHGGDWNHKEYTDKLIF. DNA for the CDR3: TGTGCCTGTGACACCGTTGGCCACGGCGGGGACTGGAACCATAAGGAGTACACCGATAAGCTCATCTTT.

This clone has a count of ten or more. TCRdb's entry gives the protein of a much larger clone, which mismatches this DNA's translation at residue 5, likely from a read error; the protein reported here is translated from the DNA. The chain recombines TRDV1 with TRDJ1; TRDD3 matches 8 bases. No J gene was available from TCRdb, and it was assigned here by a germline match of the DNA. Trimming cost V 4 bases and J 4 bases; bases outside gene matches: 8. The CDR3 contains 15 residues. Germline CDR1 is TSWWSYY and CDR2 is QGS. The CDR3 loop is CALGGPWDTRDKLIF. The DNA for the CDR3 is TGTGCTCTTGGGGGACCGTGGGATACGCGCGATAAACTCATCTTT.

This clone showed up many times. Distinct nucleotide sequences in the sample also encode this CDR3. The chain combines TRDV1 with TRDJ1, with 7 bases matching TRDD3. From germline, CDR1 is TSWWSYY and CDR2 QGS. Unmatched junction bases numbered 30, after V lost 1 base and J lost 4 bases. CDR3 length: 23 residues. The CDR3 loop is CALGEPPGESSVPGDDSLDKLIF. The CDR3 DNA sequence: TGTGCTCTTGGGGAACCCCCTGGGGAGAGTTCCGTACCGGGGGATGATTCCCTCGATAAACTCATCTTT.

Concerning this clone: Since a far larger clone is one base different, this is likely a read error. Different DNA sequences within this sample yield the same CDR3. CDR3 protein: CALGELESGPRPFWDSTLTAQLFF. The CDR3 nucleotides are TGTGCTCTTGGGGAACTAGAGTCCGGCCCAAGGCCCTTTTGGGATTCAACTTTGACGGCACAACTCTTCTTT. The chain has TRDV1 and TRDJ2, with D tentatively TRDD3 (5 bases). Matching the DNA to germline supplied the J gene, which TCRdb does not give. The CDR3 runs to 24 residues. Germline lookup yields CDR1 TSWWSYY and CDR2 QGS.

This clone was seen many times. The translation of this DNA and the TCRdb protein of a much larger clone differ at residue 16, probably owing to a read error; the protein shown here is translated from the DNA. The chain combines TRDV1 with TRDJ1; D perhaps matches TRDD3 (7 bases). The CDR3 consists of 18 residues. CDR1 and CDR2 (germline): TSWWSYY, QGS. CDR3 residues: CALGELILRLGGTDKPIF. The CDR3 nucleotides read TGTGCTCTTGGGGAACTAATCCTACGTCTGGGGGGGACCGATAAACCCATCTTT.

This clone appeared a few times. A much larger clone differs from this one at a single base, so this may be a read error. Different DNA sequences within this sample yield the same CDR3. The chain employs TRDV1 and TRDJ1; 7 positions match TRDD3. No J segment appears in TCRdb, so it was assigned here by matching the sequence to germline. CDR1 and CDR2 from the germline V gene are TSWWSYY and QGS. The CDR3 has 19 amino acids. The V segment lost 6 bases and the J segment 0 bases; nucleotides outside the gene matches: 19. DNA for the CDR3: TGTGCTCTTGGAGAGTATCAAAATACCTGGGGATATTACACCGATAAACTCATCTTT. It codes for CALGEYQNTWGYYTDKLIF.